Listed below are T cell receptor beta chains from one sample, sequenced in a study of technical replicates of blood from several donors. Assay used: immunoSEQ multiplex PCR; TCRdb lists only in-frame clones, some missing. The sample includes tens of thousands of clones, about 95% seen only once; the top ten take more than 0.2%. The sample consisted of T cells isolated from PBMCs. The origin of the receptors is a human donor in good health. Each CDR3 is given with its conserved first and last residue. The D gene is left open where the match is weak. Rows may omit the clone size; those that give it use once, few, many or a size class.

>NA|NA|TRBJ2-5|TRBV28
CASSQVGGGETQYF
TGTGCCAGCAGCCAAGTAGGGGGTGGCGAGACCCAGTACTTC
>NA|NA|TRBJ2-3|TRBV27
CASSLAERLSSDTQYF
TGTGCCAGCAGTTTAGCCGAGCGGCTTAGTTCAGATACGCAGTATTTT
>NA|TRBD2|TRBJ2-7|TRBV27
CASSLARRLAGYEQYF
TGTGCCAGCAGTTTAGCACGAAGACTAGCAGGGTACGAGCAGTACTTC
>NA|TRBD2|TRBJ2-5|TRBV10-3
CAISELPSGETETQYF
TGTGCCATCAGTGAGTTACCTAGCGGTGAAACGGAGACCCAGTACTTC
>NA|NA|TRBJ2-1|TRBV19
CASMNGGPNPNEQFF
TGTGCCAGTATGAACGGGGGGCCGAACCCTAATGAGCAGTTCTTC
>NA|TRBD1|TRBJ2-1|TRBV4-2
CASSFVPPGQGSYNEQFF
TGTGCCAGCAGCTTCGTGCCCCCGGGACAGGGTTCCTACAATGAGCAGTTCTTC
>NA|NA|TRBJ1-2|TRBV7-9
CASSLSTAYNYGYTF
TGTGCCAGCAGCTTAAGTACAGCATATAACTATGGCTACACCTTC
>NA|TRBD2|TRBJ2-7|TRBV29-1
CSVKGLAGGSSYEQYF
TGCAGCGTTAAAGGACTAGCGGGAGGTAGCTCCTACGAGCAGTACTTC
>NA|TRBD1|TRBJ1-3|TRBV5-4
CASSPLQGHSSGNTIYF
TGTGCCAGCAGCCCGTTACAGGGGCATAGCTCTGGAAACACCATATATTTT
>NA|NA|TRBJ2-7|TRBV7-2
CASSLGGAGVLYEQYF
TGTGCCAGCAGCTTAGGCGGTGCAGGGGTTTTGTACGAGCAGTACTTC
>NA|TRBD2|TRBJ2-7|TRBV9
CASSVESSGRPLSYEQYF
TGTGCCAGCAGCGTAGAATCCAGCGGGAGGCCCCTCTCCTACGAGCAGTACTTC
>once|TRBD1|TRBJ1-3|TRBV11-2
CASSFGDRIGNTIYF
TGTGCCAGCAGCTTCGGGGACAGGATTGGAAACACCATATATTTT
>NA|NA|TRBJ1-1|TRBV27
CASSLSRDTEAFF
TGTGCCAGCAGTTTGAGCAGGGACACTGAAGCTTTCTTT
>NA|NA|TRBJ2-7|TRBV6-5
CASSYSSGAYEQYF
TGTGCCAGCAGTTATTCATCGGGAGCCTACGAGCAGTACTTC
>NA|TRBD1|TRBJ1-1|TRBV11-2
CASRSAGGPTEAFF
TGTGCCAGCAGATCCGCAGGGGGCCCCACTGAAGCTTTCTTT
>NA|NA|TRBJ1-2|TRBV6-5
CASRVASYGYTF
TGTGCCAGCCGGGTGGCAAGCTATGGCTACACCTTC
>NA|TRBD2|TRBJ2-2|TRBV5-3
CARSLGLADITGELFF
TGTGCCAGAAGCTTGGGACTAGCGGATATCACCGGGGAGCTGTTTTTT
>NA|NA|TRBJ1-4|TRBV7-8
CASSLTGYEKLFF
TGTGCCAGCAGCTTGACCGGGTATGAAAAACTGTTTTTT
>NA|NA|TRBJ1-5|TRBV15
CATRLGGTAGNQPQHF
TGTGCCACCCGGCTGGGAGGGACGGCGGGCAATCAGCCCCAGCATTTT
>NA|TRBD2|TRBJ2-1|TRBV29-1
CSADRLATEDNEQFF
TGCAGCGCCGACAGACTAGCGACAGAGGACAATGAGCAGTTCTTC
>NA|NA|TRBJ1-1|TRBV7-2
CASRLPRSGTQNTEAFF
TGTGCCAGCAGACTACCTAGATCGGGGACACAGAACACTGAAGCTTTCTTT
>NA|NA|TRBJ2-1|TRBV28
CASSPRFSHEQFF
TGTGCCAGCAGCCCCCGGTTTTCCCATGAGCAGTTCTTC
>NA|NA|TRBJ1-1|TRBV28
CASSNPGRGGLEAFF
TGTGCCAGCAGCAACCCAGGAAGGGGGGGCCTCGAAGCTTTCTTT
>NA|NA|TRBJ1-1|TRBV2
CASSHNIQGTEAFF
TGTGCCAGCAGCCACAATATACAGGGAACTGAAGCTTTCTTT
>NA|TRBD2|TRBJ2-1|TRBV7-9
CASSLSGGPLEQFF
TGTGCCAGCAGCTTGAGCGGGGGCCCCCTCGAGCAGTTCTTC
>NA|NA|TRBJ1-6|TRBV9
CASSAGTTSYNSPLHF
TGTGCCAGCAGCGCCGGGACAACCTCCTATAATTCACCCCTCCACTTT
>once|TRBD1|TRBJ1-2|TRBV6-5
CASSYSYRGAGGYTF
TGTGCCAGCAGTTACTCCTACAGGGGAGCAGGAGGCTACACCTTC
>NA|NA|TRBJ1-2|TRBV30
CAWSVTGGDYGYTF
TGTGCCTGGAGTGTAACAGGAGGGGACTATGGCTACACCTTC